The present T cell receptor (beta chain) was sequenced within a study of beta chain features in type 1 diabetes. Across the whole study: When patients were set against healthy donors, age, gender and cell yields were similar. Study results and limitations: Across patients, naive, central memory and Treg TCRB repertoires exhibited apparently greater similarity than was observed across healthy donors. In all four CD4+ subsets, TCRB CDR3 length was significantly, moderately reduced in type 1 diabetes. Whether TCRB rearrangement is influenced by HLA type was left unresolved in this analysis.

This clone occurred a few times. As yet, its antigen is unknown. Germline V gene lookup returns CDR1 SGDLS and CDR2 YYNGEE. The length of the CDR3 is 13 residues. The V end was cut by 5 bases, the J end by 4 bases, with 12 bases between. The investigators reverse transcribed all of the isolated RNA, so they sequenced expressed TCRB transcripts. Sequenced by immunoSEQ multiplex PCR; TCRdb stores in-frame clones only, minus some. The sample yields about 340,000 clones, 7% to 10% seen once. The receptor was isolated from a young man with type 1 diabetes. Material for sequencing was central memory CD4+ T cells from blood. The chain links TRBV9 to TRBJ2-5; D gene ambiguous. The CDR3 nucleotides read TGTGCCAGCAGTCGCGCCCCTCCAGAGACCCAGTACTTC. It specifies CASSRAPPETQYF.